Listed below are T cell receptor beta chains from one sample, sequenced in a study of metastatic and nonmetastatic thyroid tumors. TCRdb re-called the PCR reads through MiXCR. The sample includes approximately 30,000 clones, roughly 4% of them seen just once. Specimen: blood. These receptors were collected from a male donor with papillary thyroid cancer or a benign thyroid nodule (not recorded which). Some clones in this sample may be carry-over from other donors' samples. The CDR3 runs from the conserved cysteine through the conserved F or W.

j_gene | v_gene | CDR3aa
TRBJ2-7 | TRBV28 | CASSFADRTYEQYF
TRBJ1-5 | TRBV5-1 | CASSLTDSSNQPQHF
TRBJ1-1 | TRBV5-6 | CASSLTGGGETHGAFF
TRBJ2-7 | TRBV6-5 | CASTYGQGACEQYF
TRBJ2-1 | TRBV3-1 | CASSLTATGVNEQFF
TRBJ1-3 | TRBV6-1 | CASSKGTGWSGNTIYF
TRBJ1-4 | TRBV28 | CASSYEGSNEKLFF
TRBJ2-5 | TRBV7-6 | CASSSGLAGAVGFETQYF
TRBJ2-1 | TRBV5-6 | CASYRDSYNEQFF
TRBJ1-1 | TRBV19 | CAIQDGPEAFF
TRBJ2-3 | TRBV28 | CASSFGDTQYF
TRBJ2-5 | TRBV5-1 | CASSPPPGGETQYF
TRBJ1-2 | TRBV28 | CASSPLGQAYYYGYTF
TRBJ2-7 | TRBV6-2/TRBV6-3 | CASSTDWPEQYF
TRBJ2-7 | TRBV28 | CASSRRGVEQYF
TRBJ2-7 | TRBV9 | CASSLLCGEQYF
TRBJ1-2 | TRBV27 | CASSSHGTARPPNYGYTF
TRBJ1-2 | TRBV12-3/TRBV12-4 | CASSKDYGYTF
TRBJ2-7 | TRBV2 | CASSGVEQYF
TRBJ1-3 | TRBV11-2 | CASSLAGNTIYF
TRBJ2-3 | TRBV20-1 | CSARGPPSTSGTTDTQYF
TRBJ2-1 | TRBV6-5 | CASTWRLAGAKEQFF
TRBJ2-7 | TRBV11-1 | CASSLNRQVHYEQYF
TRBJ2-2 | TRBV30 | CAWSVAGRDTGELFF
TRBJ2-5 | TRBV7-9 | CASSLSGQETQYF
TRBJ1-4 | TRBV12-3/TRBV12-4 | CASSSGPGRWDEKLFF
TRBJ2-3 | TRBV12-3/TRBV12-4 | CASKRDYTDTQYF
TRBJ1-1 | TRBV19 | CASTLGVAMNTEAFF
TRBJ2-3 | TRBV11-2 | CASSLEIAADTQYF
TRBJ2-7 | TRBV6-2/TRBV6-3 | CASTHSHEQYF
TRBJ1-2 | TRBV6-1 | CAISLRAWAPYGYTF
TRBJ2-7 | TRBV13 | CASSQGGATGQYF
TRBJ1-2 | TRBV10-3 | CAIRGDSDYTF
TRBJ1-4 | TRBV4-3 | CASSQVALNSEKLFF
TRBJ2-3 | TRBV7-2 | CASSLAGLAGGPTDTQYF
TRBJ2-1 | TRBV9 | CASSLASGSGYEQFF
TRBJ1-1 | TRBV28 | CASSQHRGLSEAFF
TRBJ2-2 | TRBV2 | CASSEFGQGTGELFF
TRBJ1-2 | TRBV12-3/TRBV12-4 | CASSLGRPDGYTF
TRBJ2-1 | TRBV4-3 | CASSQATSGSIHNKQFF
TRBJ1-1 | TRBV6-1 | CASSQPGGSGSTEAFF
TRBJ2-1 | TRBV6-5 | CASSYSYLRHEQFF
TRBJ2-4 | TRBV12-3/TRBV12-4 | CASSDQTGRSGIAKNIQYF
TRBJ2-7 | TRBV11-2 | CASSLFRTSYEQYF
TRBJ1-2 | TRBV11-2 | CASGRQGLTPYGYTF
TRBJ1-2 | TRBV4-1 | CASSATGGMDYGYTF
TRBJ1-2 | TRBV20-1 | CSAGMPGGYGYTF